This TCR beta chain was observed in a study of chemoradiotherapy in HPV16-positive cancers. To note about this clone: Antigen: not known.

CDR1 MNHEY and CDR2 SVGAGI come from the germline V gene. The CDR3 has 13 amino acids. V lost 10 bases and J 1 base, leaving 8 bases between the germline ends. Produced via immunoSEQ multiplex PCR; TCRdb's table is partial and in-frame only. The profile shows several thousand clones, roughly 80% of them singletons. Study results and limitations: Better recurrence-free survival went with HPV-responsive T-cell expansion in HPV16-positive patients. During treatment, candidate HPV-specific clones and E7-related motifs expanded in tumor.

The V call is TRBV6-5, the J call TRBJ2-6; D unclear. This sequence was found in a human donor with HPV-associated anogenital cancer. This specimen consisted of tumor tissue, obtained from a patient who underwent chemoradiotherapy. The CDR3 DNA sequence: TGTGCCACCCGGGCATCTGGGGCCAACGTCCTGACTTTC. The encoded protein is CATRASGANVLTF.